This T cell receptor beta chain was sequenced during a study of blood T cell repertoires in COVID-19. The wider study: Both acute and convalescent COVID-19 samples were obtained from the United States, Italy and Spain. T cells, B-cell-depleted T cells, or PBMCs provided the cDNA or gDNA that served as material.

The study assigned cohorts using participant-reported clinical history. CDR1 SGHVS and CDR2 FQNEAQ come from the germline V gene. This CDR3 spans 15 amino acids. Trimming removed 5 bases from V and 1 base from J, with 11 bases in between. Methods used by the authors: Scientists estimated how many nucleated cells there were by amplifying reference gene primers. Assay used: immunoSEQ multiplex PCR; TCRdb lists only in-frame clones, some missing. The V and J calls and clone size are taken from that table; D and trimming were inferred from the DNA. The profile shows approximately 280,000 clones, approximately 86% of them singletons.

The source of this sequence is a woman aged 18 to 35 who had recovered from COVID-19. This chain uses TRBV7-8 with TRBJ2-2; D perhaps matches TRBD2 (5 bases). The specimen sequenced was PBMCs or T cells enriched from blood (not recorded which). The chain's CDR3 is CASSTFGENTGELFF. CDR3 nucleotides: TGTGCCAGCAGCACCTTCGGGGAGAACACCGGGGAGCTGTTTTTT.